This entry lists 9 T cell receptor beta chains sequenced from one sample in a study of OX40 agonist ivuxolimab in advanced cancers. The data were produced by immunoSEQ multiplex PCR, yet TCRdb's version contains in-frame clones alone and is incomplete. This repertoire shows under 15,000 clones, under 85% found once; its top ten account for 15% to 20%. Specimen: CD4+ or CD8+ T cells sorted from blood, collected in a trial of the OX40 agonist ivuxolimab. Receptors were obtained from an adult with an advanced solid tumor such as melanoma, head and neck, liver or kidney cancer.

This clone was counted a single time. V usage is TRBV6-5 and J usage is TRBJ1-2, with D possibly matching TRBD1 (5 bases). Germline loops: CDR1 MNHEY, CDR2 SVGAGI. Trimming left V 8 bases short and J 8 bases short, with 21 bases between. The CDR3 has 14 residues. CDR3 loop: CASSTPDSKGGYTF. The DNA for the CDR3 is TGTGCCAGCTCGACCCCGGACTCCAAGGGGGGCTACACCTTC.

The chain recombines TRBV9 with TRBJ2-1; D is possibly TRBD1 (6 bases). V lost 0 bases and J lost 8, with 9 bases in between. Germline-derived CDR1 and CDR2 are SGDLS and YYNGEE. The CDR3 is made up of 13 amino acids. CDR3 sequence: CASSVGSGDEQFF. CDR3 nucleotides: TGTGCCAGCAGCGTAGGCTCAGGGGATGAGCAGTTCTTC.

The chain combines TRBV9 with TRBJ1-2, with D maybe TRBD1 (6 bases). The CDR3 extends over 15 amino acids. Looked up from germline, CDR1 is SGDLS and CDR2 is YYNGEE. Trimming left V 3 bases short and J 4 bases short, with 16 bases between. CDR3 DNA: TGTGCCAGCAGCGCCACAGGGCGCCCATTCTATGGCTACACCTTC. It yields the protein CASSATGRPFYGYTF.

This chain joins TRBV7-9 and TRBJ1-2; 9 bases are a match to TRBD1. CDR3 length: 17 residues. The V segment lost 0 bases and the J segment 2 bases; nucleotides outside the gene matches: 7. Germline CDR1 SEHNR, CDR2 FQNEAQ (reference sequence). The CDR3 coding sequence is TGTGCCAGCAGCTTAGCCCTAGGACAGGGGATAAACTATGGCTACACCTTC. It specifies CASSLALGQGINYGYTF.

The chain is built from TRBV4-1 and TRBJ1-4, with TRBD1 matching 7 bases. V was pared by 2 bases and J by 8 bases, with 20 bases of the junction left unmatched. CDR1 and CDR2 (germline): MGHRA, YSYEKL. The CDR3 extends over 19 amino acids. CDR3 region: CASSQRGPVSRREVEKLFF. The CDR3 DNA reads TGCGCCAGCAGCCAAAGGGGGCCCGTTTCCCGGCGAGAAGTGGAAAAACTGTTTTTT.

This clone showed up just once. The CDR3 is CASSVDTGLGSPLHF. As DNA, the CDR3 is TGTGCCAGCAGCGTAGATACAGGGTTGGGTTCACCCCTCCACTTT. The chain carries TRBV9 and TRBJ1-6; D might be TRBD1 (6 bases). Germline CDR1 and CDR2: SGDLS and YYNGEE. The ends were cut back, 0 bases at V and 9 bases at J, with 13 bases in the middle. The CDR3 consists of 15 residues.

V and J are TRBV7-8 and TRBJ1-3; no definite D call. Germline V gene lookup returns CDR1 SGHVS and CDR2 FQNEAQ. V shed 1 base and J shed 0 bases, with 10 bases lying between them. The CDR3 totals 16 residues. The CDR3 spells CASSLDRLFSGNTIYF. CDR3 DNA: TGTGCCAGCAGCTTAGACAGACTTTTCTCTGGAAACACCATATATTTT.

The chain has TRBV28 and TRBJ2-3, with a possible D match to TRBD2 (6 bases). V was pared by 2 bases and J by 1 base, with 19 bases between. The CDR3 is 18 residues long. In germline, CDR1 is MDHEN, CDR2 SYDVKM. This CDR3 is CASSLPSGTLVGTDTQYF. In DNA form, the CDR3 reads TGTGCCAGCAGTTTACCATCCGGGACTCTCGTGGGCACAGATACGCAGTATTTT.

Only one count was recorded for this clone. J is TRBJ2-3 and V is TRBV9; D possibly uses TRBD1 or TRBD2 (6 bases each). The CDR3 consists of 16 residues. The V gene's germline CDR1 is SGDLS and CDR2 YYNGEE. V gave up 0 bases and J gave up 0 bases, with 11 bases separating them. CDR3 sequence (DNA): TGTGCCAGCAGCGTAGGGGGGCGGGGTAGCACAGATACGCAGTATTTT. Residues: CASSVGGRGSTDTQYF.